This TCR beta chain originates from a study of shared clonotypes between healthy human individuals. Template amounts of roughly 300 ng DNA, about 30,000 T cell genomes, were employed in unsorted PBMC replicate PCRs. Profiled with immunoSEQ multiplex PCR; TCRdb holds only in-frame clones, not every one. This sample has about half a million clones, with 70% to 80% found just once. With 4 bases clipped from V and 6 bases from J, the junction kept 7 bases outside the gene matches. CDR1 is SGHRS and CDR2 is YFSETQ in the germline V gene. The CDR3 spans 14 residues. The TCR comes from a woman in her thirties or forties in good health. Some clones in this sample may be carry-over from other donors' samples. The V and J genes are TRBV5-1 and TRBJ2-1; TRBD2 agrees at 7 bases. The sample was PBMCs. The CDR3 protein is CASSLDTGGNEQFF. DNA for the CDR3: TGCGCCAGCAGCCTGGACACGGGAGGCAATGAGCAGTTCTTC.